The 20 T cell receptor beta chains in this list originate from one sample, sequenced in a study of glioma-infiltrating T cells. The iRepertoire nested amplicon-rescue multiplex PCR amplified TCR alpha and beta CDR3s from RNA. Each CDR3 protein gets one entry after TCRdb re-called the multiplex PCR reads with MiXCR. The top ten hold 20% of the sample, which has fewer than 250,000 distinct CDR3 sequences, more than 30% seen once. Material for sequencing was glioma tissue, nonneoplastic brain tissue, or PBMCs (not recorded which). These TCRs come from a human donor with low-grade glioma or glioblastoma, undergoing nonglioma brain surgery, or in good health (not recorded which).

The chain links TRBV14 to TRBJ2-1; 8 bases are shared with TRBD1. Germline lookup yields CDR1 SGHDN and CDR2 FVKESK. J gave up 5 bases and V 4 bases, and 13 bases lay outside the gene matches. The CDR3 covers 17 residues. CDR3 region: CASSPNPTGELHNEQFF. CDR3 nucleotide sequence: TGTGCCAGCAGCCCTAACCCGACAGGGGAGCTCCACAATGAGCAGTTCTTC. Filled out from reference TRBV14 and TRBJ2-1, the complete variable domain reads EAGVTQFPSHSVIEKGQTVTLRCDPISGHDNLYWYRRVMGKEIKFLLHFVKESKQDESGMPNNRFLAERTGGTYSTLKVQPAELEDSGVYFCASSPNPTGELHNEQFFGPGTRLTVL.

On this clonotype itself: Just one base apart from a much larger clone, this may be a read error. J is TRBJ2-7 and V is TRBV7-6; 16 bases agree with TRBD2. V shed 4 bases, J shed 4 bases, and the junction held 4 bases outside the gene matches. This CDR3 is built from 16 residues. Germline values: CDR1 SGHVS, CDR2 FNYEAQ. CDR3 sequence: CASSYPGLAGGYEQYF. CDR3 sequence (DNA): TGTGCCAGCAGCTACCCGGGACTAGCGGGAGGGTACGAGCAGTACTTC.

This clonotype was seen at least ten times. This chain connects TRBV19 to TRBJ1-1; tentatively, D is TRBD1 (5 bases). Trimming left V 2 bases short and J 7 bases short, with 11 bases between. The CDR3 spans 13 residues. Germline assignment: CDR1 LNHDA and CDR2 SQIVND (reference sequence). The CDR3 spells CASSIMGQGEAFF. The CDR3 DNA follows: TGTGCCAGTAGTATAATGGGGCAAGGTGAAGCTTTCTTT.

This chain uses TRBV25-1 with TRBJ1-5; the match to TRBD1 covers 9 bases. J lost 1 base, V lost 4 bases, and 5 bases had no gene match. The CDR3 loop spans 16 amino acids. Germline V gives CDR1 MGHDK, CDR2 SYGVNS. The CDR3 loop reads CASSAGQGRSNQPQHF. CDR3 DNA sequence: TGTGCCAGCAGTGCGGGACAGGGACGGAGCAATCAGCCCCAGCATTTT.

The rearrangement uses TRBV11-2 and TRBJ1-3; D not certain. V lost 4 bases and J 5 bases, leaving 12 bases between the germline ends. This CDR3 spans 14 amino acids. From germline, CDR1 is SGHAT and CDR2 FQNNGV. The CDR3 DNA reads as TGTGCCAGCAGCTCCACCCTTACCCGAAACACCATATATTTT. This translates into CASSSTLTRNTIYF. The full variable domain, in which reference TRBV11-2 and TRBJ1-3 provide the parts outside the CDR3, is EAGVAQSPRYKIIEKRQSVAFWCNPISGHATLYWYQQILGQGPKLLIQFQNNGVVDDSQLPKDRFSAERLKGVDSTLKIQPAKLEDSAVYLCASSSTLTRNTIYFGEGSWLTVV.

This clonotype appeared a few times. The CDR3 sequence: CASSPDRGPIQYF. In DNA form, the CDR3 reads TGCGCCAGCAGCCCGGACCGCGGCCCCATTCAGTACTTC. The chain employs TRBV5-1 and TRBJ2-4; no clear D gene. The CDR3 totals 13 residues. Trimming removed 4 bases from V and 9 bases from J, with 14 bases in between. Germline CDR1 reads SGHRS; CDR2 reads YFSETQ.

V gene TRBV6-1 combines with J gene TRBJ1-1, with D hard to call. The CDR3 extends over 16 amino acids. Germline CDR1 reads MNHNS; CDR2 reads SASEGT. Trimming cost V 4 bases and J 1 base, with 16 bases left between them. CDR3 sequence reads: CASSGRTGEPNTEAFF. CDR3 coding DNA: TGTGCCAGCAGTGGCAGGACCGGGGAGCCGAACACTGAAGCTTTCTTT.

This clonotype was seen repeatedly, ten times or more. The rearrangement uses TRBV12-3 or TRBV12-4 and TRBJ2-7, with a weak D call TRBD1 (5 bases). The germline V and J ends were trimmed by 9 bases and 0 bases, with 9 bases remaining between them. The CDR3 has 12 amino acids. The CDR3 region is CARRTTSYEQYF. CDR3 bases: TGTGCCAGGAGGACAACCTCCTACGAGCAGTACTTC.

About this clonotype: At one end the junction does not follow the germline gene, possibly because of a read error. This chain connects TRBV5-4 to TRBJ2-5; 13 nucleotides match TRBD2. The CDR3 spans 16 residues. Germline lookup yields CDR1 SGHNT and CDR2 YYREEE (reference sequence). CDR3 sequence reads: CASSLGLAGGSETQSF. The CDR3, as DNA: TGTGCCAGCAGCTTGGGACTAGCGGGAGGTAGTGAGACCCAGTCCTTC.

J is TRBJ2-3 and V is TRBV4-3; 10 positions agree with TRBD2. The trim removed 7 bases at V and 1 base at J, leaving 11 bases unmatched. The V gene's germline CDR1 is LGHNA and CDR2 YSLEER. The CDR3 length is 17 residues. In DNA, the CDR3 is TGCGCCAGCACATCTTCGTCCGGGACTAGCGGCACAGATACGCAGTATTTT. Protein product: CASTSSSGTSGTDTQYF.

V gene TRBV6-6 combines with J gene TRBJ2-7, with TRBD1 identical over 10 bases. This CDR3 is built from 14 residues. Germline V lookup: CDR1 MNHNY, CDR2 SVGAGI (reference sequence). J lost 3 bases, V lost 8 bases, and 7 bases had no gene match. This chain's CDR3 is CASQEWTGGYEQYF. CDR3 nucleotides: TGTGCCAGCCAAGAGTGGACAGGGGGCTACGAGCAGTACTTC.

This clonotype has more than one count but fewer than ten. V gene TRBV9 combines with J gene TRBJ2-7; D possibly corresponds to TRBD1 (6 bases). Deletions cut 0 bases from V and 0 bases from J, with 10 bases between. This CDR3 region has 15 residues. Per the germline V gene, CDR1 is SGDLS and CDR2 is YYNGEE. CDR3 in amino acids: CASSVADSFSYEQYF. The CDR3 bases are TGTGCCAGCAGCGTAGCGGACAGCTTCTCCTACGAGCAGTACTTC.

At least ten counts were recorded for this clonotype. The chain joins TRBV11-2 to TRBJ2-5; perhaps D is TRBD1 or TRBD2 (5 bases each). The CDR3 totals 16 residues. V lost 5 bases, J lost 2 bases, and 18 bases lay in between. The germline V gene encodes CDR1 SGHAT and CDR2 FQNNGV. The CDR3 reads CASSTSHGTLQETQYF. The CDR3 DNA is TGTGCCAGCAGCACCTCCCACGGGACGTTACAAGAGACCCAGTACTTC.

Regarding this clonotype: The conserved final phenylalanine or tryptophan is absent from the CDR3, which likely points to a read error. CDR3 DNA: TGTGCCAGTAGTATCCAGGGCTTGATTGCAGATAGGCAGTATCTT. The encoded protein is CASSIQGLIADRQYL. V and J are TRBV19 and TRBJ2-3, with D possibly matching TRBD1 (5 bases). The CDR3 runs 15 residues. CDR1 LNHDA and CDR2 SQIVND come from the germline V gene (reference sequence).

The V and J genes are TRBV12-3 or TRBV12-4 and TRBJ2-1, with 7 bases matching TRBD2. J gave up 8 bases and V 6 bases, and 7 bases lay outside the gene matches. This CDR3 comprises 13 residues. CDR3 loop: CASRRREHHEQFF. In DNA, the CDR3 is TGTGCCAGCAGGAGGCGGGAGCATCATGAGCAGTTCTTC.

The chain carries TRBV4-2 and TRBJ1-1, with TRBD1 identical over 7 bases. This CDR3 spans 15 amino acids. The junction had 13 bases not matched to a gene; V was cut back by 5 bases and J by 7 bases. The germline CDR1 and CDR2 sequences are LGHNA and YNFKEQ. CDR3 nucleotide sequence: TGTGCCAGCAGCTTACACCCGACAGGGCAGATTGAAGCTTTCTTT. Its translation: CASSLHPTGQIEAFF.

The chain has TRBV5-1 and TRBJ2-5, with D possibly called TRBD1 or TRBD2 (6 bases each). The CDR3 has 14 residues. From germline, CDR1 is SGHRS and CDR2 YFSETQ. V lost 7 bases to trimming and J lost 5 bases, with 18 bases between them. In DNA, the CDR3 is TGCGCCAGCTTCCCAGGTGGGGGGCAGGAGACCCAGTACTTC. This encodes CASFPGGGQETQYF.

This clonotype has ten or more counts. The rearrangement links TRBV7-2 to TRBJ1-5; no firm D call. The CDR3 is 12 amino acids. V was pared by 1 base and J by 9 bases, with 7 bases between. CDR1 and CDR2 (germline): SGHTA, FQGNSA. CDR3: CASSLEGRPQHF. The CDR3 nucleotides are TGTGCCAGCAGCTTAGAAGGGAGGCCCCAGCATTTT.

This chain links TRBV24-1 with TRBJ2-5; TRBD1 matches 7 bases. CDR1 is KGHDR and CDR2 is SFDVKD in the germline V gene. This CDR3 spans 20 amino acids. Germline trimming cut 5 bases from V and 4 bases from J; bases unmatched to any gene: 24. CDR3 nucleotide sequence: TGTGCCACCAGTGCCTCCTCCTTTCCCACCGACAGGGTTGATCGAGAGACCCAGTACTTC. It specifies CATSASSFPTDRVDRETQYF.

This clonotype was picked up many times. CDR3 nucleotides: TGTGCCAGCTCACCAAGTTTCCAAAGCGGGAGGGAGGCCGAGCAGTACTTC. It encodes CASSPSFQSGREAEQYF. V and J are TRBV18 and TRBJ2-7; 10 nucleotides align to TRBD2. V was clipped by 2 bases and J by 6 bases; unmatched bases: 13. Per the germline V gene, CDR1 is KGHSH and CDR2 is LQKENI. CDR3 length equals 17 residues.